This T cell receptor beta chain was recorded in a study of regulatory T cells in long-lasting Graves disease. Study-wide findings and caveats: Whereas new patients shared 966 public clonotypes, persistent patients shared more, at about 2,700. Possibly, accuracy suffered from the small sample size.

About this clonotype itself: Its antigen is currently unknown. This may come from a read error, since a much larger clone is one base off.

This sample's time point: newly diagnosed GD, antithyroid drugs for less than 3 months. Isolated PBMC RNA provided the starting material for the TCR library. Construction of TCR beta libraries relied on iRepertoire HTBI primers and on Arm-PCR targeting CDR3 regions. In the source study's methods: Across samples, 62 TRBV and around 14 TRBJ segments were found. TCRdb re-derived calls from the multiplex PCR reads in MiXCR, one entry per CDR3 protein. The V and J calls and clone size are TCRdb's, not the authors'. The sample has around 250,000 distinct CDR3 sequences, 15% to 20% seen once. This CDR3 has 16 residues. CDR1 and CDR2 from the germline V gene are SGHVT and SQSDAQ. The same data also contributed to another study, on T cells in Graves' hyperthyroidism and ophthalmopathy. That report notes: RT-PCR in the first round (using the HTBI primer set) targeted the TCR CDR3.

The origin of this receptor is a woman aged 30 to 39 with Graves disease. V and J are TRBV7-4 and TRBJ1-1, with TRBD1 as a possible D gene (6 bases). The sequencing used peripheral blood mononuclear cells (PBMCs), collected at new diagnosis, from a patient treated with antithyroid drugs. The CDR3 nucleotides are TGTGCCAGCAGCTTAGCCCCACAGGGTTTTTTTACTGAAGTTTTCTTT. Its protein product is CASSLAPQGFFTEVFF.